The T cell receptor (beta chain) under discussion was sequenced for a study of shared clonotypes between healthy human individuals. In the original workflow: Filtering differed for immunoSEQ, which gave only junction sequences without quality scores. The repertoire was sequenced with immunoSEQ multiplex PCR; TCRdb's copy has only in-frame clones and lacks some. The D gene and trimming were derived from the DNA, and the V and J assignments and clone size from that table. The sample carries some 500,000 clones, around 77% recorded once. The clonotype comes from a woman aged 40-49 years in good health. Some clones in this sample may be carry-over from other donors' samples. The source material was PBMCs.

CDR3 residues: CASSWGLAGASTDTQYF. The CDR3 DNA follows: TGCGCCAGCAGCTGGGGACTAGCGGGAGCCAGCACAGATACGCAGTATTTT. This chain joins TRBV5-1 and TRBJ2-3, with 14 bases aligning to TRBD2. The CDR3 contains 17 residues. The J segment lost 0 bases and the V segment lost 3 bases, leaving 3 bases of the junction unmatched. Germline values: CDR1 SGHRS, CDR2 YFSETQ.